These 24 T cell receptor beta chains were all obtained from the same sample, sequenced in a study of blood T cell repertoires in COVID-19. Clones were read by immunoSEQ multiplex PCR, and TCRdb kept only the in-frame ones, dropping some. The repertoire holds about 260,000 clones, with about 88% as singletons. The specimen sequenced was PBMCs or T cells enriched from blood (not recorded which). These receptors all come from a man between 25 and 39 years old with acute COVID-19.

The V and J genes are TRBV12-3 or TRBV12-4 and TRBJ1-1; D may be TRBD1 (5 bases). Between the trimmed V and J ends, which lost 7 bases and 0 bases, there was a span of 9 bases. This CDR3 comprises 13 residues. The CDR3, as DNA: TGTGCCAGCACCTCGGACATGAACACTGAAGCTTTCTTT. Translation gives CASTSDMNTEAFF.

This clone was seen a few times. The V gene is TRBV4-2, the J gene TRBJ2-7; 8 nucleotides line up with TRBD2. The CDR3 covers 13 residues. Germline V gene sequence: CDR1 LGHNA, CDR2 YNFKEQ. The CDR3 nucleotides read TGTGCCAGCAGCCAAGATCTAGAGCGGGAGTTGAAAGTC. The encoded protein is CASSQDLERELKV.

This chain links TRBV30 with TRBJ1-3; D is possibly TRBD1 (6 bases). CDR1 and CDR2 (germline): GTSNPN, SVGIG (reference sequence). This CDR3 has 13 amino acids. Trimming cost V 4 bases and J 2 bases, with 9 bases left between them. The CDR3 spells CAWKAGAGNTIYF. For the CDR3, the DNA is TGTGCCTGGAAAGCAGGGGCTGGAAACACCATATATTTT.

The V gene is TRBV7-3, the J gene TRBJ2-1; 9 bases are a match to TRBD2. The CDR3 is 15 residues long. Looked up from germline, CDR1 is SGHTA and CDR2 is FQGTGA. V was pared by 3 bases and J by 2 bases, with 2 bases of the junction left unmatched. The CDR3 nucleotides are TGTGCCAGCAGCTTTAGCGGGAGCACCTACAATGAGCAGTTCTTC. Protein: CASSFSGSTYNEQFF. The complete variable domain, with remaining parts taken from reference TRBV7-3 and TRBJ2-1, reads GAGVSQTPSNKVTEKGKYVELRCDPISGHTALYWYRQSLGQGPEFLIYFQGTGAADDSGLPNDRFFAVRPEGSVSTLKIQRTERGDSAVYLCASSFSGSTYNEQFFGPGTRLTVL.

CDR3: CASSLEAGGYTEAFF. For the CDR3, the DNA is TGTGCCAGCAGCTTAGAGGCAGGGGGTTACACTGAAGCTTTCTTT. This rearrangement joins TRBV7-9 to TRBJ1-1; 7 bases match TRBD1. The germline gives CDR1 SEHNR, CDR2 FQNEAQ (reference sequence). V lost 1 base, J lost 3 bases, and 5 bases stayed unmatched. The CDR3 runs 15 residues.

The chain links TRBV28 to TRBJ2-1, with D possibly TRBD2 on 6 matching bases. In germline, CDR1 is MDHEN, CDR2 SYDVKM. CDR3 length equals 15 residues. The ends were cut back, 6 bases at V and 2 bases at J, with 14 bases in the middle. The CDR3 sequence is CASRPGVGTYNEQFF. In nucleotides, the CDR3 is TGTGCCAGCAGGCCGGGGGTGGGCACCTACAATGAGCAGTTCTTC.

The chain is built from TRBV3-1 (or the pseudogene TRBV3-2) and TRBJ1-2; D remains unclear. Trimming shortened V by 3 bases and J by 0 bases, and 8 bases separated the two germline ends. CDR1 LGHDT and CDR2 YNNKEL come from the germline V gene (reference sequence). The CDR3 is 14 residues long. The CDR3 spells CASSQRVANYGYTF. The CDR3 nucleotides are TGTGCCAGCAGCCAGAGAGTAGCTAACTATGGCTACACCTTC.

The rearrangement uses TRBV5-4 and TRBJ1-6; tentative D call: TRBD1 (5 bases). This CDR3 region has 15 residues. Germline V lookup: CDR1 SGHNT, CDR2 YYREEE (reference sequence). The germline V and J ends were trimmed by 2 bases and 7 bases, with 13 bases remaining between them. CDR3 DNA sequence: TGTGCCAGCAGCTTAAAGGCGGCAGGGAATTCACCCCTCCACTTT. The encoded protein is CASSLKAAGNSPLHF.

J is TRBJ1-2 and V is TRBV7-9; D call uncertain. CDR1 is SEHNR and CDR2 is FQNEAQ in the germline V gene (reference sequence). The CDR3 length is 14 residues. The V gene lost 1 base and the J gene lost 4 bases, with 10 bases spanning the gap. The CDR3 spells CASSLDPGPYGYTF. CDR3 nucleotides: TGTGCCAGCAGCTTAGATCCAGGCCCCTATGGCTACACCTTC. Together with reference TRBV7-9 and TRBJ1-2, the CDR3 gives the full variable domain: DTGVSQNPRHKITKRGQNVTFRCDPISEHNRLYWYRQTLGQGPEFLTYFQNEAQLEKSRLLSDRFSAERPKGSFSTLEIQRTEQGDSAMYLCASSLDPGPYGYTFGSGTRLTVV.

This clone is a singleton in its sample. This sequence joins TRBV30 and TRBJ1-1; no clear D gene. Germline V gene data show CDR1 as GTSNPN and CDR2 as SVGIG (reference sequence). The CDR3 covers 12 residues. Trimming removed 2 bases from V and 3 bases from J, with 7 bases in between. In DNA form, the CDR3 reads TGTGCCTGGAGTCCGTCGGACACTGAAGCTTTCTTT. Protein: CAWSPSDTEAFF.

This clone came up once. The rearrangement joins TRBV4-2 to TRBJ1-3, with TRBD1 matching over 12 bases. J gave up 8 bases and V 1 base, and 6 bases lay outside the gene matches. This CDR3 has 16 residues. Germline V gene lookup returns CDR1 LGHNA and CDR2 YNFKEQ. The CDR3 loop reads CASSQGRDRGLDTIYF. The CDR3 DNA reads as TGTGCCAGCAGCCAAGGCCGGGACAGGGGGCTTGACACCATATATTTT.

V is TRBV6-6 and J is TRBJ1-5, with no clear D. The CDR3 is 15 residues long. Germline CDR1 reads MNHNY; CDR2 reads SVGAGI (reference sequence). Trimming took off 6 bases at V and 0 bases at J, with 12 bases between the two ends. The CDR3: CASRTRDYSNQPQHF. The CDR3 bases are TGTGCCAGCAGGACGAGGGATTATAGCAATCAGCCCCAGCATTTT.

This clone was seen only once. The chain is built from TRBV29-1 and TRBJ2-3; 8 nucleotides align to TRBD1. CDR1 is SQVTM, CDR2 ANQGSEA, per germline. Trimming at V came to 8 bases and at J to 5 bases, leaving 6 bases not matched to a gene. The CDR3 sequence is 12 residues long. The CDR3 DNA follows: TGCAGCTCCGGACAGGGTGGAGATACGCAGTATTTT. This gives the protein CSSGQGGDTQYF.

This clone was recorded once. V and J are TRBV12-5 and TRBJ1-1; the match to TRBD1 covers 7 bases. Germline V gene data show CDR1 as LGHNT and CDR2 as FRNRAP. Germline trimming cut 5 bases from V and 1 base from J; bases unmatched to any gene: 7. The CDR3 extends over 15 amino acids. CDR3 in amino acids: CASGGYRGSNTEAFF. The CDR3 DNA reads as TGTGCTAGTGGTGGGTACAGGGGATCGAACACTGAAGCTTTCTTT.

The V call is TRBV19, the J call TRBJ2-5; D possibly corresponds to TRBD2 (5 bases). CDR3 length: 13 residues. V shed 3 bases and J shed 3 bases, with 8 bases lying between them. Germline V gene data show CDR1 as LNHDA and CDR2 as SQIVND (reference sequence). This CDR3 is CASSIGGKETQYF. Here the CDR3 DNA reads TGTGCCAGTAGTATTGGAGGTAAAGAGACCCAGTACTTC. Full variable domain (outside the CDR3, taken from reference TRBV19 and TRBJ2-5): DGGITQSPKYLFRKEGQNVTLSCEQNLNHDAMYWYRQDPGQGLRLIYYSQIVNDFQKGDIAEGYSVSREKKESFPLTVTSAQKNPTAFYLCASSIGGKETQYFGPGTRLLVL.

This sequence joins TRBV5-6 and TRBJ2-7; D is uncertain. This CDR3 region has 15 residues. With 6 bases removed from V and 5 bases from J, the gap between germline ends came to 21 bases. Germline V gives CDR1 SGHDT, CDR2 YYEEEE. The CDR3 spells CASTFLAVSRDEQYV. The CDR3 nucleotides read TGTGCCAGCACGTTCCTGGCGGTGAGTCGGGACGAGCAGTACGTC.

The genes are TRBV24-1 and TRBJ1-2; 7 positions match TRBD1. The germline V gene encodes CDR1 KGHDR and CDR2 SFDVKD. The CDR3 has 15 residues. J was trimmed by 0 bases and V by 4 bases; bases with no gene match: 4. CDR3 in DNA: TGTGCCACCAGTGACCCCGGGACAGCTAACTATGGCTACACCTTC. The encoded protein is CATSDPGTANYGYTF.

The chain joins TRBV11-2 to TRBJ2-7, with D possibly being TRBD2 (6 bases). Germline values: CDR1 SGHAT, CDR2 FQNNGV. V lost 1 base and J 2 bases, leaving 6 bases between the germline ends. The CDR3 extends over 13 amino acids. The CDR3 loop is CASSLGLAYEQYV. CDR3 bases: TGTGCCAGCAGCTTAGGACTAGCCTACGAGCAGTACGTC.

The gene calls are TRBV6-6 and TRBJ1-2; D is uncertain. V lost 2 bases to trimming and J lost 0 bases, with 7 bases between them. The germline V gene encodes CDR1 MNHNY and CDR2 SVGAGI (reference sequence). The CDR3 loop spans 14 amino acids. In DNA, the CDR3 is TGTGCCAGCAGTTACCTCAGTACTAACTATGGCTACACCTTC. Protein sequence: CASSYLSTNYGYTF.

The genes are TRBV27 and TRBJ1-2; TRBD1 matches 8 bases. After removal of 2 bases from V and 3 bases from J, the junction contained 2 bases not matched to a gene. CDR3 length: 14 amino acids. Germline V lookup: CDR1 MNHEY, CDR2 SMNVEV (reference sequence). CDR3 sequence: CASSLQGADYGYTF. The CDR3 nucleotides read TGTGCCAGCAGTTTACAGGGGGCGGACTATGGCTACACCTTC.

In this sample, this clone turned up once. The chain combines TRBV18 with TRBJ2-7, with a tentative D call TRBD1 (5 bases). From germline, CDR1 is KGHSH and CDR2 LQKENI. With 6 bases removed from V and 3 bases from J, the gap between germline ends came to 12 bases. The CDR3 sequence is 13 residues long. CDR3 sequence reads: CASSSDKNYEQYV. The CDR3 region has the DNA TGTGCCAGCTCCTCGGACAAGAACTACGAGCAGTACGTC.

The V and J genes are TRBV9 and TRBJ1-4; D might be TRBD1 (6 bases). V dropped 0 bases and J dropped 3 bases, with 12 bases sitting between them. CDR1 is SGDLS and CDR2 is YYNGEE in the germline V gene. The CDR3 has 16 residues. The CDR3 here is CASSVAPGQANEKLFF. The DNA of the CDR3 is TGTGCCAGCAGCGTAGCGCCGGGACAAGCTAATGAAAAACTGTTTTTT.

The V call is TRBV27, the J call TRBJ2-1; TRBD1 is a possible D gene (5 bases). This CDR3 spans 12 amino acids. Germline CDR1 and CDR2: MNHEY and SMNVEV (reference sequence). V lost 4 bases and J lost 6, with 7 bases in between. The DNA of the CDR3 is TGTGCCAGCAGTTCCAGGGCCAATGAGCAGTTCTTC. Protein: CASSSRANEQFF.

The V and J genes are TRBV18 and TRBJ1-4; 10 positions agree with TRBD1. There are 16 residues in the CDR3. V lost 3 bases and J lost 2; bases outside the gene matches: 3. Germline assignment: CDR1 KGHSH and CDR2 LQKENI. The CDR3 DNA reads as TGTGCCAGCTCACCCGGACAGGGGGGGACTAATGAAAAACTGTTTTTT. Amino acids: CASSPGQGGTNEKLFF.